This TCR beta chain was identified during a study of identical twins. One entry per CDR3 protein results from TCRdb running MiXCR on the 5' RACE reads. The sample consists of some 500,000 distinct CDR3 sequences, 20% to 25% of them appearing once. This clonotype was counted between two and nine times. Trimming stripped 3 bases from V and 7 bases from J, with 7 bases between. CDR3 length: 12 amino acids. CDR1 is DFQATT and CDR2 is SNEGSKA in the germline V gene (reference sequence). All donors comprised healthy Caucasians. In addition, the sample was reused for a study of T cells expressing NK-cell markers.

The gene calls are TRBV20-1 and TRBJ1-6; D remains ambiguous. The sample comprised CD4+ T cells sorted from blood. The receptor comes from a woman aged 18-29 years in good health. CDR3 in DNA: TGCAGTGCTAGCTTGAGAAATTCACCCCTCCACTTT. Encoded protein: CSASLRNSPLHF.